These 26 T cell receptor beta chains were sequenced from one sample in a study of Tregs in tolerant kidney transplant recipients. Recipients received nonmyeloablative bone marrow transplants from related graft donors, with transient mixed chimerism. Clones were read by immunoSEQ multiplex PCR, and TCRdb kept only the in-frame ones, dropping some. The data hold around 50,000 clones, with roughly nine tenths observed a single time. The input for sequencing was CD8+ T cells from blood (PBMCs), taken 24 months after the transplant. These receptors originate from a human patient who received a combined kidney and bone marrow transplant. These T cells may partly come from the graft donor.

This chain joins TRBV6-1 and TRBJ2-2, with 7 bases identical to TRBD1. V was clipped by 9 bases and J by 6 bases; unmatched bases: 4. The germline V gene has CDR1 MNHNS and CDR2 SASEGT. The CDR3 length is 12 residues. CDR3 coding DNA: TGTGCCAGTACAGGGGTTTCCGGGGAGCTGTTTTTT. Translating it yields CASTGVSGELFF.

The gene calls are TRBV4-1 and TRBJ2-1, with a possible D match to TRBD2 (5 bases). This CDR3 spans 16 amino acids. Trimming removed 2 bases at V and 0 bases at J, with 11 bases between. Germline values: CDR1 MGHRA, CDR2 YSYEKL. The CDR3 nucleotides read TGCGCCAGCAGCCAACTAGCTCAGAGCTCCTACAATGAGCAGTTCTTC. Its translation: CASSQLAQSSYNEQFF.

The J gene is TRBJ2-7, the V gene TRBV5-6; 9 nucleotides agree with TRBD1. CDR3 length: 15 residues. The junction had 3 bases not matched to a gene; V was cut back by 0 bases and J by 2 bases. Germline values: CDR1 SGHDT, CDR2 YYEEEE. CDR3 bases: TGTGCCAGCAGCTTGGGGGACAGGGAGCCCTACGAGCAGTACTTC. Its translation is CASSLGDREPYEQYF.

The chain recombines TRBV4-2 with TRBJ2-2; 7 nucleotides match TRBD2. The CDR3 totals 18 residues. V shed 1 base, J shed 3 bases, and the junction held 11 bases outside the gene matches. The germline CDR1 and CDR2 sequences are LGHNA and YNFKEQ. DNA of the CDR3: TGTGCCAGCAGCCAAGCCCCGCGGGGGAGCGAGGACACCGGGGAGCTGTTTTTT. The encoded protein is CASSQAPRGSEDTGELFF.

CDR3 amino acids: CASSSIRDSHSEQYF. DNA for the CDR3: TGTGCCAGCAGTTCTATAAGAGACAGCCATAGCGAGCAGTACTTC. The chain links TRBV28 to TRBJ2-7; tentatively, D is TRBD1 (5 bases). The germline V gene encodes CDR1 MDHEN and CDR2 SYDVKM. The CDR3 extends over 15 amino acids. The V and J ends lost 4 bases and 6 bases respectively, with 19 bases between them.

The chain carries TRBV4-3 and TRBJ2-3, with 7 bases lining up with TRBD1. The trim removed 4 bases at V and 0 bases at J, leaving 10 bases unmatched. This CDR3 comprises 17 residues. Germline V CDR1 and CDR2: LGHNA, YSLEER. The CDR3 here is CASSLEQGFGSTDTQYF. The CDR3 bases are TGCGCCAGCAGCCTAGAACAGGGGTTCGGTAGCACAGATACGCAGTATTTT.

This chain connects TRBV5-4 to TRBJ2-3, with 7 nucleotides matching TRBD1. This CDR3 has 15 residues. The germline CDR1 and CDR2 sequences are SGHNT and YYREEE (reference sequence). V was pared by 4 bases and J by 0 bases, with 5 bases of the junction left unmatched. CDR3 in amino acids: CASSGDRVSTDTQYF. CDR3 in DNA: TGTGCCAGCAGCGGTGACAGGGTTAGCACAGATACGCAGTATTTT.

V usage is TRBV11-3 and J usage is TRBJ2-3; tentative D call: TRBD1 (5 bases). Germline CDR1 is SGHNT and CDR2 is YENEEA. The germline V and J ends were trimmed by 3 bases and 3 bases, with 16 bases remaining between them. The CDR3 spans 16 residues. In DNA form, the CDR3 reads TGTGCCAGCAGCTTGGGCAGGGTAATTATGACAGATACGCAGTATTTT. The encoded protein is CASSLGRVIMTDTQYF.

The chain links TRBV7-9 to TRBJ2-5; TRBD1 matches 7 bases. Germline V gene sequence: CDR1 SEHNR, CDR2 FQNEAQ (reference sequence). The CDR3 totals 14 residues. V was pared by 5 bases and J by 1 base, with 4 bases of the junction left unmatched. The CDR3 loop reads CASSQPGGQETQYF. CDR3 nucleotide sequence: TGTGCCAGCAGCCAACCAGGGGGCCAAGAGACCCAGTACTTC.

Here the CDR3 reads CASSFIVLAGGNHEQYF. The CDR3 DNA reads TGTGCCAGCAGCTTCATAGTACTAGCGGGAGGGAACCACGAGCAGTACTTC. The genes are TRBV7-2 and TRBJ2-7; 13 nucleotides align to TRBD2. With 3 bases clipped from V and 5 bases from J, the junction kept 10 bases outside the gene matches. This CDR3 contains 17 residues. Germline loops: CDR1 SGHTA, CDR2 FQGNSA. The full variable domain, rest sourced from reference TRBV7-2 and TRBJ2-7, is GAGVSQSPSNKVTEKGKDVELRCDPISGHTALYWYRQSLGQGLEFLIYFQGNSAPDKSGLPSDRFSAERTGGSVSTLTIQRTQQEDSAVYLCASSFIVLAGGNHEQYFGPGTRLTVT.

V and J are TRBV4-1 and TRBJ2-1, with 10 bases that match TRBD2. The CDR3 sequence is 12 residues long. The germline V gene has CDR1 MGHRA and CDR2 YSYEKL. The junction had 3 bases not matched to a gene; V was cut back by 3 bases and J by 13 bases. For the CDR3, the DNA is TGCGCCAGCAGCCACGGGACTAGCGTCCAGTTCTTC. This translates into CASSHGTSVQFF.

The chain uses TRBV5-6 and TRBJ2-7, with D perhaps TRBD1 (6 bases). Trimming shortened V by 0 bases and J by 1 base, and 11 bases separated the two germline ends. Germline CDR1 reads SGHDT; CDR2 reads YYEEEE. The CDR3 spans 15 residues. CDR3 in DNA: TGTGCCAGCAGCTTGGGGACAGTTTGGTCCTACGAGCAGTACTTC. Its translation is CASSLGTVWSYEQYF. Looking up the rest from reference TRBV5-6 and TRBJ2-7 gives the full variable domain: DAGVTQSPTHLIKTRGQQVTLRCSPKSGHDTVSWYQQALGQGPQFIFQYYEEEERQRGNFPDRFSGHQFPNYSSELNVNALLLGDSALYLCASSLGTVWSYEQYFGPGTRLTVT.

This chain joins TRBV11-2 and TRBJ1-6; D is unresolved. This CDR3 has 12 residues. Between the trimmed V and J ends, which lost 1 base and 8 bases, there was a span of 3 bases. Per germline, CDR1 SGHAT and CDR2 FQNNGV. The CDR3 region has the DNA TGTGCCAGCAGCTTAGGAGATTCACCCCTCCACTTT. Its protein is CASSLGDSPLHF.

The chain recombines TRBV9 with TRBJ2-7; 9 bases are a match to TRBD1. V shed 3 bases and J 3 bases; nucleotides not matched to a gene: 10. The germline gives CDR1 SGDLS, CDR2 YYNGEE. The CDR3 runs to 16 residues. The CDR3 is CASSARRDREVYEQYF. The CDR3 DNA reads TGTGCCAGCAGCGCCCGAAGGGACAGGGAAGTCTACGAGCAGTACTTC.

CDR3 DNA sequence: TGTGCCAGTAGTATGGGGACTAGCTTATACGAGCAGTACTTC. Protein product: CASSMGTSLYEQYF. The rearrangement links TRBV19 to TRBJ2-7; 9 nucleotides line up with TRBD2. Germline CDR1 is LNHDA and CDR2 is SQIVND (reference sequence). Trimming at V came to 3 bases and at J to 4 bases, leaving 4 bases not matched to a gene. The CDR3 runs to 14 residues.

The chain recombines TRBV11-2 with TRBJ2-3, with D perhaps TRBD2 (6 bases). Between the trimmed V and J ends, which lost 5 bases and 3 bases, there was a span of 18 bases. This CDR3 contains 16 residues. Germline CDR1 reads SGHAT; CDR2 reads FQNNGV. In DNA form, the CDR3 reads TGTGCCAGCAGCGCCGGGACTCGCGGGCCAACAGATACGCAGTATTTT. Amino acids: CASSAGTRGPTDTQYF.

The genes are TRBV7-9 and TRBJ2-1; 10 bases are shared with TRBD2. Unmatched junction bases numbered 7, after V lost 2 bases and J lost 0 bases. Germline V lookup: CDR1 SEHNR, CDR2 FQNEAQ (reference sequence). CDR3 length equals 18 residues. The CDR3 DNA reads TGTGCCAGCAGCTTACCGTCTAGCGGGGGAGACTCCTACAATGAGCAGTTCTTC. It specifies CASSLPSSGGDSYNEQFF.

The genes are TRBV5-4 and TRBJ2-7, with 12 bases lining up with TRBD2. Trimming took 4 bases from V and 1 from J; bases not matched to a gene: 9. This CDR3 comprises 17 residues. CDR1 and CDR2 (germline): SGHNT, YYREEE (reference sequence). The CDR3 region is CASSPGLAGLRSYEQYF. The CDR3 coding sequence is TGTGCCAGCAGCCCAGGACTAGCGGGATTAAGGTCCTACGAGCAGTACTTC.

The chain uses TRBV27 and TRBJ1-4; a weak D match, TRBD1 (5 bases). This CDR3 is built from 12 residues. CDR1 and CDR2 (germline): MNHEY, SMNVEV (reference sequence). Trimming left V 5 bases short and J 11 bases short, with 12 bases between. As DNA, the CDR3 is TGTGCCAGCAGTGCGGGACTTCAGAAACTGTTTTTT. It translates to CASSAGLQKLFF.

CDR3 bases: TGTGCCAGCAGCTTTGGAGCCTACGAGCAGTACTTC. This gives the protein CASSFGAYEQYF. The J gene is TRBJ2-7, the V gene TRBV5-6; the D is unclear. CDR3 size: 12 residues. Germline loops: CDR1 SGHDT, CDR2 YYEEEE. Trimming left V 2 bases short and J 2 bases short, with 5 bases between. Complete variable domain (other parts from reference TRBV5-6 and TRBJ2-7): DAGVTQSPTHLIKTRGQQVTLRCSPKSGHDTVSWYQQALGQGPQFIFQYYEEEERQRGNFPDRFSGHQFPNYSSELNVNALLLGDSALYLCASSFGAYEQYFGPGTRLTVT.

J is TRBJ2-3 and V is TRBV11-3, with TRBD2 matching 16 bases. The junction had 8 bases not matched to a gene; V was cut back by 2 bases and J by 3 bases. This CDR3 has 19 residues. Germline V gene data show CDR1 as SGHNT and CDR2 as YENEEA. For the CDR3, the DNA is TGTGCCAGCAGCTTACCCATTCCGGGACTAGCGGGAGGGACAGATACGCAGTATTTT. It translates to CASSLPIPGLAGGTDTQYF.

The V gene is TRBV13, the J gene TRBJ2-1; D not resolved. V lost 1 base, J lost 2 bases, and 9 bases lay in between. The CDR3 extends over 15 amino acids. Germline V CDR1 and CDR2: PRHDT, FYEKMQ (reference sequence). The CDR3 DNA is TGTGCCAGCAGCTTAGCGGTGTCTACCTACAATGAGCAGTTCTTC. Encoded protein: CASSLAVSTYNEQFF. The full variable domain, its missing parts supplied by reference TRBV13 and TRBJ2-1, is AAGVIQSPRHLIKEKRETATLKCYPIPRHDTVYWYQQGPGQDPQFLISFYEKMQSDKGSIPDRFSAQQFSDYHSELNMSSLELGDSALYFCASSLAVSTYNEQFFGPGTRLTVL.

V and J are TRBV4-3 and TRBJ2-1; 10 positions agree with TRBD2. This CDR3 is 17 amino acids long. Germline V gene data show CDR1 as LGHNA and CDR2 as YSLEER. Trimming cost V 2 bases and J 0 bases; bases outside gene matches: 4. For the CDR3, the DNA is TGCGCCAGCAGCCAACGAACTAGCGGGGTCTCCTACAATGAGCAGTTCTTC. Translation: CASSQRTSGVSYNEQFF.

The CDR3 nucleotides are TGCAGCGTTGGGGGAAGCGGGAGGGCCGATGAGCAGTTCTTC. Encoded protein: CSVGGSGRADEQFF. The chain couples TRBV29-1 to TRBJ2-1; 10 bases map to TRBD2. The CDR3 runs 14 residues. V trimming: 4 bases; J trimming: 8 bases; junction bases outside the gene matches: 8. CDR1 SQVTM and CDR2 ANQGSEA come from the germline V gene.

V is TRBV11-2 and J is TRBJ1-5; 7 bases are shared with TRBD1. Germline CDR1 SGHAT, CDR2 FQNNGV. V was clipped by 4 bases and J by 11 bases; unmatched bases: 5. CDR3 size: 12 residues. Here the CDR3 reads CASSSEGQTQHF. The CDR3 DNA follows: TGTGCCAGCAGCTCAGAGGGACAGACCCAGCATTTT.

This sequence joins TRBV19 and TRBJ2-7; 7 bases align to TRBD1. The CDR3 has 13 residues. Germline lookup yields CDR1 LNHDA and CDR2 SQIVND (reference sequence). J lost 3 bases, V lost 5 bases, and 4 bases had no gene match. This chain's CDR3 is CASSSGQDYEQYF. CDR3 in DNA: TGTGCCAGTAGTTCCGGACAGGACTACGAGCAGTACTTC.